This entry features one TCR beta chain sequence. Its antigen is not identified. Germline V gene data show CDR1 as SQVTM and CDR2 as ANQGSEA. Deletions cut 5 bases from V and 6 bases from J, with 13 bases between. The CDR3 totals 13 residues. The sample is drawn from a study of cytomegalovirus exposure and HLA in healthy donors. General observations from the study: Later analysis suggested links between common viral pathogens and several top significant clusters.

With 60 Vbeta and 13 Jbeta primers, the PCR was carried out. The repertoire was sequenced with immunoSEQ multiplex PCR; TCRdb's copy has only in-frame clones and lacks some. The top ten hold less than 0.3% of the sample, which has some 200,000 clones, roughly 87% seen once. The sample was PBMCs. The receptor comes from a girl younger than two in good health and CMV-seronegative. The J gene is TRBJ2-2, the V gene TRBV29-1, with a possible D match to TRBD1 (5 bases). CDR3 bases: TGCAGCGTTTCTCTACAGGTCGCCGGGGAGCTGTTTTTT. This sequence encodes CSVSLQVAGELFF.